The T cell receptor (beta chain) described here comes from a study of spatial heterogeneity in lung cancer. The CDR3 loop spans 14 amino acids. The V segment lost 0 bases and the J segment 6 bases; nucleotides outside the gene matches: 2. CDR1 DFQATT and CDR2 SNEGSKA come from the germline V gene (reference sequence). Described time point: sample taken at primary tumor resection. This clonotype was seen a handful of times. The antigen is unknown. The study tagged each TCR cDNA molecule with a unique molecular identifier. Via MiXCR, TCRdb re-called the 5' RACE reads, giving one row per CDR3 protein. The sample carries 35,000 to 55,000 distinct CDR3 sequences, roughly an eighth recorded once. General study points: Blood carried ubiquitous expanded tumor TCRs more at resection than follow-up.

The sequence came from a male donor with early-stage non-small cell lung cancer. Sequences were derived from PBMCs, sampled at surgery. This rearrangement joins TRBV20-1 to TRBJ2-1, with 10 bases lining up with TRBD2. The CDR3, as DNA: TGCAGTGCTAGAGATAGCGGGAGGCCCAATGAGCAGTTCTTC. This encodes CSARDSGRPNEQFF.